The 14 T cell receptor beta chains below were found in one sample sequenced in a study of T cell responses to AZD1222 COVID-19 vaccine. Sequencing used immunoSEQ multiplex PCR; TCRdb keeps in-frame clones, though not all of them. There are 150,000 to 180,000 clones in the sample; about 88% occur only once, and less than 3.5% lies in the top ten. Sequencing used peripheral blood, obtained on day 0 of AZD1222 vaccination. The receptors stem from an adult in good health.

This chain connects TRBV5-1 to TRBJ2-1; D may be TRBD2 (6 bases). Germline loops: CDR1 SGHRS, CDR2 YFSETQ. With 0 bases removed from V and 5 bases from J, the gap between germline ends came to 15 bases. This CDR3 region has 16 residues. The CDR3 sequence: CASSLGPAGTNNEQFF. The CDR3 coding sequence is TGCGCCAGCAGCTTGGGTCCTGCGGGGACGAACAATGAGCAGTTCTTC. Full variable domain (outside the CDR3, taken from reference TRBV5-1 and TRBJ2-1): KAGVTQTPRYLIKTRGQQVTLSCSPISGHRSVSWYQQTPGQGLQFLFEYFSETQRNKGNFPGRFSGRQFSNSRSEMNVSTLELGDSALYLCASSLGPAGTNNEQFFGPGTRLTVL.

This CDR3 is CASSLQAGNQPQHF. The CDR3 DNA reads as TGTGCCAGCAGCCTCCAGGCTGGCAATCAGCCCCAGCATTTT. This chain connects TRBV28 to TRBJ1-5; no reliable D call. Germline CDR1 reads MDHEN; CDR2 reads SYDVKM. There are 14 residues in the CDR3. Trimming removed 6 bases at V and 2 bases at J, with 11 bases between.

Comments on this clone: The germline gene is not matched at one end of the junction; a read error may be the cause. The rearrangement uses TRBV28 and TRBJ2-7, with TRBD1 matching 8 bases. The CDR3 loop spans 11 amino acids. In germline, CDR1 is MDHEN, CDR2 SYDVKM. CDR3 sequence: CPGGFLYDQYF. Here the CDR3 DNA reads TGTCCAGGGGGCTTTTTATACGATCAGTACTTC. Combining the CDR3 with reference TRBV28 and TRBJ2-7 gives the whole variable domain DVKVTQSSRYLVKRTGEKVFLECVQDMDHENMFWYRQDPGLGLRLIYFSYDVKMKEKGDIPEGYSVSREKKERFSLILESASTNQTSMYLCPGGFLYDQYFGPGTRLTVT.

This clone was seen only a few times. This chain connects TRBV3-1 (or the pseudogene TRBV3-2) to TRBJ1-6; D is unresolved. The V and J ends lost 4 bases and 13 bases respectively, with 11 bases between them. The germline V gene encodes CDR1 LGHDT and CDR2 YNNKEL (reference sequence). The CDR3 totals 12 residues. The CDR3 DNA reads TGTGCCAGCAGCCCCCTTGACTCGCCCCTCCACTTT. Its translation is CASSPLDSPLHF.

This clone has only a few counts. The chain employs TRBV5-4 and TRBJ2-3; D is unclear. Germline CDR1 and CDR2: SGHNT and YYREEE (reference sequence). The CDR3 is 13 amino acids. V shed 2 bases and J shed 5 bases, with 9 bases lying between them. The CDR3 region is CASSFEYGDTQYF. The CDR3, as DNA: TGTGCCAGCAGCTTTGAGTATGGAGATACGCAGTATTTT. Supplemented by reference TRBV5-4 and TRBJ2-3, the full variable domain reads ETGVTQSPTHLIKTRGQQVTLRCSSQSGHNTVSWYQQALGQGPQFIFQYYREEENGRGNFPPRFSGLQFPNYSSELNVNALELDDSALYLCASSFEYGDTQYFGPGTRLTVL.

The chain recombines TRBV3-1 (or the pseudogene TRBV3-2) with TRBJ1-3, with TRBD1 matching over 8 bases. CDR1 and CDR2 from the germline V gene are LGHDT and YNNKEL (reference sequence). V lost 4 bases to trimming and J lost 0 bases; unmatched junction nucleotides: 14. The CDR3 is made up of 19 amino acids. The CDR3 reads CASSPYRAGGTSSGNTIYF. The CDR3, as DNA: TGTGCCAGCAGCCCGTACAGGGCAGGGGGCACCTCCTCTGGAAACACCATATATTTT.

This chain joins TRBV13 and TRBJ2-7; 10 bases align to TRBD1. V lost 5 bases, J lost 6 bases, and 10 bases stayed unmatched. Germline CDR1 PRHDT, CDR2 FYEKMQ (reference sequence). This CDR3 comprises 15 residues. CDR3 in amino acids: CASSTLGDRGREQYF. The DNA for the CDR3 is TGTGCCAGCAGCACCCTCGGGGACAGGGGTCGCGAGCAGTACTTC. Supplemented by reference TRBV13 and TRBJ2-7, the full variable domain reads AAGVIQSPRHLIKEKRETATLKCYPIPRHDTVYWYQQGPGQDPQFLISFYEKMQSDKGSIPDRFSAQQFSDYHSELNMSSLELGDSALYFCASSTLGDRGREQYFGPGTRLTVT.

Worth noting for this clone: Mismatch with germline at one junction end may stem from a read error. V and J are TRBV29-1 and TRBJ1-1, with D hard to call. This CDR3 region has 13 residues. The germline CDR1 and CDR2 sequences are SQVTM and ANQGSEA. This CDR3 reads CSVEAAAGTEAFF. The CDR3 DNA reads TGCAGCGTGGAAGCAGCGGCGGGCACTGAAGCTTTCTTT.

The chain joins TRBV4-1 to TRBJ1-6; TRBD1 aligns across 10 bases. CDR3 size: 16 residues. Germline trimming cut 3 bases from V and 7 bases from J; bases unmatched to any gene: 6. The germline V gene encodes CDR1 MGHRA and CDR2 YSYEKL. The CDR3 reads CASSQTGGQWNSPLHF. Written as DNA, the CDR3 is TGCGCCAGCAGCCAGACAGGGGGCCAGTGGAATTCACCCCTCCACTTT.

Here the CDR3 DNA reads TGTGCCAGCACTGCACCAGCCTACGAGCAGTACTTC. Translated, it gives CASTAPAYEQYF. This sequence joins TRBV6-5 and TRBJ2-7; D remains ambiguous. Trimming stripped 7 bases from V and 2 bases from J, with 9 bases between. CDR3 length equals 12 residues. Germline CDR1 and CDR2: MNHEY and SVGAGI.

The J gene is TRBJ1-5, the V gene TRBV18; 10 bases map to TRBD1. The CDR3 is 13 residues long. CDR1 KGHSH and CDR2 LQKENI come from the germline V gene. Unmatched junction bases numbered 1, after V lost 6 bases and J lost 5 bases. As DNA, the CDR3 is TGTGCCAGCTCGGGGACAGGGGATCAGCCCCAGCATTTT. This sequence encodes CASSGTGDQPQHF.

This clone was observed once. CDR3 nucleotide sequence: TGTGCCAGCAGTTTAAGGAACACTGAAGCTTTCTTT. It codes for CASSLRNTEAFF. J is TRBJ1-1 and V is TRBV12-3 or TRBV12-4; D is undetermined. CDR3 length: 12 residues. V was pared by 2 bases and J by 1 base, with 2 bases between.

This chain links TRBV6-5 with TRBJ1-1, with TRBD1 matching over 11 bases. J lost 4 bases, V lost 6 bases, and 4 bases had no gene match. This CDR3 has 14 amino acids. CDR1 is MNHEY, CDR2 SVGAGI, per germline. The CDR3 loop reads CASSGQGAATEAFF. The CDR3 region has the DNA TGTGCCAGCAGCGGACAGGGGGCAGCCACTGAAGCTTTCTTT.

The J gene is TRBJ1-1, the V gene TRBV28, with 7 positions matching TRBD1. Trimming at V came to 6 bases and at J to 5 bases, leaving 6 bases not matched to a gene. The CDR3 is 13 residues long. CDR1 is MDHEN and CDR2 is SYDVKM in the germline V gene. The CDR3 bases are TGTGCCAGCAGAGGAGGGACAGTAACTGAAGCTTTCTTT. Residues: CASRGGTVTEAFF.